Included here is one T cell receptor beta chain sequence, with context. It lacks a known antigen. Base quality data are lacking; no much larger clone is found one base away. Its CDR3 holds 11 amino acids, cysteine through phenylalanine. Left in the record is the CDR3 DNA by itself, 33 bases read in frame from the first base. CDR1 and CDR2, per the germline V gene (reference sequence), are DFQATT and SNEGSKA. Relative to germline, V is 3 bases shorter and J is 6 bases shorter, with 9 bases between their ends. The entry originates in a study of shared clonotypes between healthy human individuals (dated by TCRdb to 2019 to 2021). Background on the whole study: A few men and two women, aged 18 to 49 years, made up the cohort. For each donor, three plates each were used for CD4 naive and CD4 memory, two plates were used for CD8 naive, and one plate was used for CD8 memory. To estimate repertoire size and how much clonotypes are shared between individuals, the study performed deep sequencing of blood TCR repertoires from roughly five healthy adults. Different laboratories and diverse techniques were used to prepare libraries and sequence TCR repertoires, to increase sequencing depth and limit assay-specific biases. Between about 0.9 and 9 billion PBMCs per donor were obtained by leukapheresis.

The donors were healthy, HIV-negative adults who had no recently reported acute infections or vaccinations. Only Caucasian adults living in Nashville, Tennessee, USA were represented among the donors. CD4+ T cells were enriched through magnetic negative selection, after which naive cells were positively selected on CD45RA and the remaining negative fraction served as the memory subset. Blood was collected by leukapheresis, and PBMCs were isolated by Ficoll-Histopaque density gradient centrifugation and then cryopreserved in liquid nitrogen vapor phase. Purity and quantity of every magnetically sorted T cell population were checked by analytical flow cytometry. From each sorted fraction, genomic DNA was isolated and quantified by UV absorbance on a Nanodrop 2000c. Beyond this particular receptor, the publication reports: Naive subsets generally had larger estimated clonotype richness than memory subsets did. Across a few donors, approximately 5% of naive CD4, 3.5% of naive CD8, roughly 2.3% of memory CD4, and over 0.35% of memory CD8 clonotypes were shared. Rarefaction of sorted-subset datasets indicated incomplete sequencing despite the large sequencing depth. The genetic and exposure-history diversity represented was limited by the small number of donors. Sampling was restricted to blood, and TCR repertoires in tissues likely differ from the TCR repertoires found in blood. Clonotypes shared by all four sorted-subset donors showed higher generation probabilities than non-shared clonotypes. Pairwise subsampling indicated that sequencing depth was expected to affect the degree of clonotype sharing among donors.

TCR CDR3 regions were amplified from genomic DNA by multiplex PCR using the deep immunoSEQ assay. Genomic DNA extracted from each cell subset was distributed evenly over all wells of several immunoSEQ 96-well plates, and each plate served as one replicate. For sorted subsets, 200 to 250 ng of genomic DNA, equivalent to 25,000 to 35,000 T cell genomes, went into each replicate PCR. Purified libraries were quantified with a Qubit 3.0 fluorometer, sized on a Bioanalyzer 2100, and re-quantified with the KAPA Library Quantification kit. A separate single-read 150-cycle Illumina NextSeq 550 flow cell was used to sequence each immunoSEQ 96-well plate. Regarding the original processing steps: The immunoSEQ output contained only junctional sequences without quality scores, so filtering could not match that applied to full-length reads. To assign V/J genes and CDR3, sequences were annotated against IMGT germline references using PyIR, a Python wrapper for IgBLAST v1.9. Reads with weak V/J assignments (E-value above 1e-6), missing CDR3, stop codons, out-of-frame junctions, or ambiguous translated residues were removed. V3J clonotypes were defined as sequences sharing the same inferred V gene, J gene, and CDR3 amino acid sequence. The percentage overlap between two repertoires was calculated by dividing the number of shared unique clonotypes by the size of the smaller repertoire. Richness of each repertoire was evaluated using RTK rarefaction, the Chao1 estimator, and Recon v2.1 estimates of unobserved clonotypes. OLGA was used to compute generation probabilities for all TCRbeta clonotypes that the gDNA method yielded from a few donors. In its TCRdb copy, this immuneACCESS table keeps in-frame sequences only and misses some clones. Where compared with another copy, unresolved V genes explain less than half of these, and the others have no known cause. D and trimming come from the DNA, and the V and J calls and clone size come from that table. The sample profile shows 800,000 to 1,200,000 clones; around 78% of them were found once. In total, the top ten clones hold approximately 0.5% of the sample.

Recombination joined TRBV20-1 with TRBJ2-7; no D gene call is confident. This TCR was sampled from a man aged 18 to 29 in good health. Some clones in this sample may be carry-over from other donors' samples. Material for sequencing was memory CD4+ T cells from PBMCs. Read against the paper, the sample's cell subset or site label means: CD45RA-negative fraction. The DNA reads TGCAGTGCTAGGGGGTCTGCCGAGCAGTACTTC. Its protein is CSARGSAEQYF.